Many counts were recorded for the clone carrying this T cell receptor (beta chain). Its cognate antigen is unknown. Under 3 months was the duration of disease in ophthalmopathy patients, who also had a Clinical Activity Score of at least 3 and a NOSPECS grade of at least 4. Uncontrolled infection, other autoimmune disease, pregnancy or lactation excluded patients. V gave up 3 bases and J gave up 5 bases, with 16 bases separating them. CDR3 length: 14 amino acids. Germline CDR1 is DFQATT and CDR2 is SNEGSKA (reference sequence). The source material, RNA transcripts, was used to amplify TCR beta CDR3 regions. Initially, a first-round RT-PCR of the TCR CDR3 employed the HTBI primer set. Via MiXCR, TCRdb re-called the multiplex PCR reads, giving one row per CDR3 protein. The repertoire consists of about 250,000 distinct CDR3 sequences, with around 24% occurring once and the leading ten covering approximately 35%.

The sample is drawn from a study of T cells in Graves' hyperthyroidism and ophthalmopathy. General study results and limits: Patients with ophthalmopathy were separated from those with stable hyperthyroidism by a 13 V-J model. Clonotypes that were expanded in thyroid above 0.001 mostly appeared in blood too.

Sequenced material: blood. This TCR derives from a woman in her thirties or forties with Graves' ophthalmopathy. The chain is built from TRBV20-1 and TRBJ1-1, with D possibly matching TRBD1 (5 bases). The CDR3 DNA sequence: TGCAGTGCTAGCCAGGGAGGCTTCGGAACTGAAGCTTTCTTT. Translated, it gives CSASQGGFGTEAFF.